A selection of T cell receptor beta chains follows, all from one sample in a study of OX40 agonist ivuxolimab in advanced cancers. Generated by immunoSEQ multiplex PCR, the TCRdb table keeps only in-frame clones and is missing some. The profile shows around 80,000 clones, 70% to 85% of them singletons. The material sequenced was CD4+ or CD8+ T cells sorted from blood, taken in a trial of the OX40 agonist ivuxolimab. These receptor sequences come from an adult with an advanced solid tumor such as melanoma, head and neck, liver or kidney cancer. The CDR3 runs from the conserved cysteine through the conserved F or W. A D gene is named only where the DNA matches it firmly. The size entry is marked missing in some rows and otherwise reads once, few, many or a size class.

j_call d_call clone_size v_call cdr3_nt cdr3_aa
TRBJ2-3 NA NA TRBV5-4 TGTGCCAGCAGCTTGGCCCCGCCAGATACGCAGTATTTT CASSLAPPDTQYF
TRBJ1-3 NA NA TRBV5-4 TGTGCCAGCAGCCCGGCGGGTTCTGGAAACACCATATATTTT CASSPAGSGNTIYF
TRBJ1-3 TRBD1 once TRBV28 TGTGCCAGCATCGACAGGGGATCTGGAAACACCATATATTTT CASIDRGSGNTIYF
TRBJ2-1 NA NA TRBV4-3 TGCGCCAGCAGCCTAAGGGCCGCGGGAGCAGGGGCCTACAATGAGCAGTTCTTC CASSLRAAGAGAYNEQFF
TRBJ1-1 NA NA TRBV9 TGTGCCAGCAGCGTAGTAAGGGCGGCTGAAGCTTTCTTT CASSVVRAAEAFF
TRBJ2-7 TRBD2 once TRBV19 TGTGCCAGTAGGATCTCTAGCGGGGGAACCTACGAGCAGTACTTC CASRISSGGTYEQYF
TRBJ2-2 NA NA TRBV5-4 TGTGCCAGCAGCTTGGGGGGGCGGACGAACACCGGGGAGCTGTTTTTT CASSLGGRTNTGELFF
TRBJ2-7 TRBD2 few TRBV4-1 TGCGCCAGCAGCATAGATCCGGGACTAGCGGGGTTTAGCTTC CASSIDPGLAGFSF
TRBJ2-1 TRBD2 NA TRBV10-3 TGTGCCATCGGGGGGACTAGCGAAGGGGCTGAGCAGTTCTTC CAIGGTSEGAEQFF
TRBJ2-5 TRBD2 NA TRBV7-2 TGTGCCAGCAGCTTAGGACTAGCGGGAGTAGGGGAGACCCAGTACTTC CASSLGLAGVGETQYF
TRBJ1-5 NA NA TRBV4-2 TGTGCCAGCAGCCCCCGGGTCGGCTGGGCCGGCAATCAGCCCCAGCATTTT CASSPRVGWAGNQPQHF
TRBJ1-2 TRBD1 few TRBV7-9 TGTGCCAGCGGGCAGGGGGTATTAGCTAACTATGGCTACACCTTC CASGQGVLANYGYTF
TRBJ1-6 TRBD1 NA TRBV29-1 TGCAGCGGGTCACAGGGGTTTGATTCACCCCTCCACTTT CSGSQGFDSPLHF
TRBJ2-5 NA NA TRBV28 TGTGCCAGCAGTCGGGGAGAGTACCAAGAGACCCAGTACTTC CASSRGEYQETQYF
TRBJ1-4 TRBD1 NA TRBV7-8 TGTGCCAGCAGCTTAAGGGCCCAAGGGACAGGGCAGACTAATGAAAAACTGTTTTTT CASSLRAQGTGQTNEKLFF
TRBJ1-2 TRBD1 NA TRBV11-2 TGTGCCAGCAGCTTACCCGGGACAGGGAAAATAACCTTC CASSLPGTGKITF
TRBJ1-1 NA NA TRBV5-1 TGCGCCAGCAGCTTGGGGGCGACGGTGAACACTGAAGCTTTCTTT CASSLGATVNTEAFF
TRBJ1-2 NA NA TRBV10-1 TGCGCCACAGAACCTTACCCTGACCATGGCTACACCTTC CATEPYPDHGYTF
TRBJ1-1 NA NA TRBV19 TGTGCCAGTAGTATTTTTCGCGGGGTGGGTGAAGCTTTCTTT CASSIFRGVGEAFF
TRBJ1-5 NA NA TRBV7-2 TGTGCCAGCAGCCGCGACAGAGGACAGCCCCAGCATTTT CASSRDRGQPQHF
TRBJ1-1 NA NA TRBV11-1 TGTGCCAGCAGCTACTACAGCGATGAAGCTTTCTTT CASSYYSDEAFF
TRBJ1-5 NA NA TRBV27 TGTGCCAGCAGTCCGCAGGGTTATAGCAATCAGCCCCAGCATTTT CASSPQGYSNQPQHF
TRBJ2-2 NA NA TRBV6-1 TGTGCCAGCAGTGCTAGGAATATGAACACCGGGGAGCTGTTTTTT CASSARNMNTGELFF
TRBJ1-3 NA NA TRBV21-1 TGTGCCGCCACGGGATTAAAGGGCACAGGGAGCGGAAACACCATATATTTT CAATGLKGTGSGNTIYF
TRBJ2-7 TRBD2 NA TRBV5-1 TGCGCCAGCAGCTTACCGGGACTAGCGGGGTGGTCCTACGAGCAGTACTTC CASSLPGLAGWSYEQYF
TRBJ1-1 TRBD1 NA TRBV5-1 TGCGCCAGCAGCTTGAGGACAGGGATGGACACTGAAGCTTTCTTT CASSLRTGMDTEAFF
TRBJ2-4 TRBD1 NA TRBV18 TGTGCCAGCTCACAACGGACAGGGTGGGGCAAAAACATTCAGTACTTC CASSQRTGWGKNIQYF
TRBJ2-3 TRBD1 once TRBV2 TGTGCCAGCAGTGATGGGACAGCGAGGTACACAGATACGCAGTATTTT CASSDGTARYTDTQYF
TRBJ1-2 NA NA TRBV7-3 TGTGCCAGCAGCTTACTTGGCCAGGGTGGCTACACCTTC CASSLLGQGGYTF
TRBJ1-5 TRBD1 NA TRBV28 TGTGCCAGCAACAGGGGTTCGGGTAATCAGCCCCAGCATTTT CASNRGSGNQPQHF
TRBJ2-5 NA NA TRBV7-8 TGTGCCAGCAGCTTATCCAGGGGACAAGAGACCCAGTACTTC CASSLSRGQETQYF
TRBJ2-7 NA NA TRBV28 TGTGCCAGCAGTTTAGGGGGGAACTACGAGCAGTACTTC CASSLGGNYEQYF
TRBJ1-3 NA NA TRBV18 TGTGCCAGCTCACCCCAAAACTCTGGAAACACCATATATTTT CASSPQNSGNTIYF
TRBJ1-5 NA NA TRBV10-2 TGCGCCAGCAGTGATCGGGGGCCCCAGCATTTT CASSDRGPQHF
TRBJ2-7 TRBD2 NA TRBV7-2 TGTGCCAGCAGCTTAGCCCCCAGCGGGACCTACGAGCAGTACTTC CASSLAPSGTYEQYF
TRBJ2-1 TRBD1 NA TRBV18 TGTGCCAGCTCACCTTCGACAGGGCTCACCTACAATGAGCAGTTCTTC CASSPSTGLTYNEQFF
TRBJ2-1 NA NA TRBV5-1 TGCGCCAGCAGCTTTGGAGATAGCTCCTACAATGAGCAGTTCTTC CASSFGDSSYNEQFF
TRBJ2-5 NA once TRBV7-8 TGTGCCAGCAGCTTAGCGTCAGCCCGGGCAGAGACCCAGTACTTC CASSLASARAETQYF
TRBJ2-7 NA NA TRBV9 TGTGCCAGCAGCGTAGCTCCAGGTGCCGATTCAAGTTACGAGCAGTACTTC CASSVAPGADSSYEQYF
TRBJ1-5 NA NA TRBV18 TGTGCCAGCTCACCATATGGTTCCGCGGGTGGGAGCAATCAGCCCCAGCATTTT CASSPYGSAGGSNQPQHF
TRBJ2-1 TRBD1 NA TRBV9 TGTGCCAGCAGCCCCGACAGGGCCAGATTCTATGAGCAGTTCTTC CASSPDRARFYEQFF
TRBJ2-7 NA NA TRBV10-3 TGTGCCATCAAGGGGGGGAGCGGAACCCACTCCTACGAGCAGTACTTC CAIKGGSGTHSYEQYF